Listed below are T cell receptor beta chains from one sample, sequenced in a study of Ad26.COV2.S vaccination and SARS-CoV-2 variants. Some clones are missing from TCRdb's copy, which holds only in-frame ones; the method was immunoSEQ multiplex PCR. Of around 450,000 clones in the sample, approximately 92% were seen once. Specimen: peripheral blood, collected in a trial of Ad26.COV2.S vaccine versus placebo. These receptors were obtained from a person between 18 and 60 years old who received the Ad26.COV2.S COVID-19 vaccine or a placebo. Both conserved end residues are part of each CDR3. A D gene is named only where the DNA matches it firmly. Rows give clone size only sometimes, using once, few, many, or a class for an expanded clone.

J: TRBJ2-7; size: .; V: TRBV12-3/TRBV12-4; D: .; DNA: TGTGCCAGCAGTCTTATCCCCCACGAGCAGTACTTC; CDR3: CASSLIPHEQYF
J: TRBJ1-1; size: .; V: TRBV9; D: .; DNA: TGTGCCAGCAGCACCCAATACCAGGGGAACACTGAAGCTTTCTTT; CDR3: CASSTQYQGNTEAFF
J: TRBJ2-7; size: .; V: TRBV6-2/TRBV6-3; D: TRBD1; DNA: TGTGCCAGCAGCCCCCAGGGGGCCCCTTTCGAGCAGTACTTC; CDR3: CASSPQGAPFEQYF
J: TRBJ2-7; size: .; V: TRBV28; D: .; DNA: TGTGCCAGCAGTTTTGGGGGGGCGACGTACGAGCAGTACTTC; CDR3: CASSFGGATYEQYF
J: TRBJ1-1; size: .; V: TRBV4-3; D: .; DNA: TGCGCCAGCAGCCTGAATCAGGGGACTGAAGCTTTCTTT; CDR3: CASSLNQGTEAFF
J: TRBJ1-2; size: once; V: TRBV6-2/TRBV6-3; D: .; DNA: TGTGCCAGCAGCCACTCCGGTGATTCCAGACTATGGGGCTACACCTTC; CDR3: CASSHSGDSRLWGYTF
J: TRBJ2-1; size: .; V: TRBV5-5; D: TRBD2; DNA: TGTGCCAGCAGCTTGGTGTCTGCGGGGGGCGAGTTCTTC; CDR3: CASSLVSAGGEFF
J: TRBJ2-2; size: .; V: TRBV11-3; D: .; DNA: TGTGCCAGCAGTCAAGGACCACCCGCGAACACCGGGGAGCTGTTTTTT; CDR3: CASSQGPPANTGELFF
J: TRBJ2-3; size: .; V: TRBV4-1; D: TRBD2; DNA: TGCGCCAGCAGCCAAACTAGCGGAGGCGGAGATACGCAGTATTTT; CDR3: CASSQTSGGGDTQYF
J: TRBJ2-3; size: .; V: TRBV5-4; D: .; DNA: TGTGCCAGCAGCTTGGGGGTAGATACGCAGTATTTT; CDR3: CASSLGVDTQYF
J: TRBJ2-7; size: .; V: TRBV27; D: TRBD1; DNA: TGTGCCAGCAGTTTAACGGACAGGGTCCCCTACGAGCAGTACTTC; CDR3: CASSLTDRVPYEQYF
J: TRBJ2-2; size: few; V: TRBV6-5; D: .; DNA: TGTGCCAGCGCAACCCATATCGGGGAGCTGTTTTTT; CDR3: CASATHIGELFF
J: TRBJ2-1; size: .; V: TRBV6-5; D: .; DNA: TGTGCCAGCAGTAGGGCCTACAATGAGCAGTTCTTC; CDR3: CASSRAYNEQFF
J: TRBJ1-1; size: .; V: TRBV25-1; D: .; DNA: TGTGCCAGCAGTGAATGGGAGGAGGGAGAAGCTTTCTTT; CDR3: CASSEWEEGEAFF
J: TRBJ2-2; size: once; V: TRBV4-1; D: TRBD1; DNA: TGCGCCAGCAGCCGGGAGGACAGGGGCTACACCGGGGAGCTGTTTTTT; CDR3: CASSREDRGYTGELFF
J: TRBJ2-7; size: .; V: TRBV5-6; D: .; DNA: TGTGCCAGCAGTCCCGATGACGAGCAGTACTTC; CDR3: CASSPDDEQYF
J: TRBJ1-4; size: .; V: TRBV4-3; D: .; DNA: TGCGCCAGCAGCCCCGGGCCATATAATGAAAAACTGTTTTTT; CDR3: CASSPGPYNEKLFF
J: TRBJ2-2; size: .; V: TRBV4-3; D: TRBD2; DNA: TGCGCCAGCAGCCTTAGCGGGATAGGAACCGGGGAGCTGTTTTTT; CDR3: CASSLSGIGTGELFF
J: TRBJ1-6; size: .; V: TRBV9; D: .; DNA: TGTGCCAGCAGCGCCGGCCTAAAGAAAGATAATTCACCCCTCCACTTT; CDR3: CASSAGLKKDNSPLHF
J: TRBJ2-1; size: .; V: TRBV19; D: .; DNA: TGTGCCAGCCTATCCCAGGGAGGTTTGACCAATGAGCAGTTCTTC; CDR3: CASLSQGGLTNEQFF
J: TRBJ1-1; size: once; V: TRBV18; D: .; DNA: TGTGCCAGCTCACGGGTAGAGGGGGTTTTTGGCACTGAAGCTTTCTTT; CDR3: CASSRVEGVFGTEAFF
J: TRBJ2-1; size: .; V: TRBV28; D: .; DNA: TGTGCCAGCAGTGTTCGGGCTGACAATGAGCAGTTCTTC; CDR3: CASSVRADNEQFF
J: TRBJ1-2; size: .; V: TRBV27; D: .; DNA: TGTGCCAGCAGTTTAAATGGCTATGGCTACACCTTC; CDR3: CASSLNGYGYTF
J: TRBJ2-1; size: once; V: TRBV30; D: .; DNA: TGTGCCTGGAGTCGGCAGGGGTATGAGCAGTTCTTC; CDR3: CAWSRQGYEQFF
J: TRBJ2-7; size: .; V: TRBV4-3; D: TRBD2; DNA: TGCGCCAGCAGCCAGGATCGGACTAGCGGGGGGGATTCCTACGAGCAGTACTTC; CDR3: CASSQDRTSGGDSYEQYF
J: TRBJ1-5; size: .; V: TRBV4-1; D: .; DNA: TGCGCCAGCAGCCAGTTACTCAGGGTAGGTCAGCCCCAGCATTTT; CDR3: CASSQLLRVGQPQHF
J: TRBJ1-5; size: .; V: TRBV20-1; D: .; DNA: TGCAGTGCTAGAGGAGGTCAGCCCCAGCATTTT; CDR3: CSARGGQPQHF
J: TRBJ1-3; size: .; V: TRBV29-1; D: .; DNA: TGCAGCGCTGACTGGGGAAACACCATATATTTT; CDR3: CSADWGNTIYF
J: TRBJ2-7; size: .; V: TRBV24-1; D: .; DNA: TGTGCCACCAGTGATGGTGGGACTGGCAAATCCTACGAGCAGTACTTC; CDR3: CATSDGGTGKSYEQYF
J: TRBJ2-7; size: .; V: TRBV18; D: TRBD2; DNA: TGTGCCAGCTCACCCGGGACTAGCAGCTACGAGCAGTACTTC; CDR3: CASSPGTSSYEQYF
J: TRBJ1-2; size: once; V: TRBV18; D: TRBD1; DNA: TGTGCCAGCTCACCTTCCCGCAGGGGGACTGGCTACACCTTC; CDR3: CASSPSRRGTGYTF
J: TRBJ2-7; size: .; V: TRBV4-3; D: .; DNA: TGCGCCAGCAGCCAAGACCCCACCTACGAGCAGTACTTC; CDR3: CASSQDPTYEQYF
J: TRBJ2-7; size: .; V: TRBV10-3; D: TRBD2; DNA: TGTGCCACCAGGGGACTAGCGGGAGTCTACGAGCAGTACTTC; CDR3: CATRGLAGVYEQYF
J: TRBJ2-2; size: .; V: TRBV13; D: .; DNA: TGTGCCAGCAGCGGGACCCTGAACACCGGGGAGCTGTTTTTT; CDR3: CASSGTLNTGELFF
J: TRBJ1-1; size: .; V: TRBV3-1/TRBV3-2; D: .; DNA: TGTGCCAGCAGCCAATCAATCACTGAAGCTTTCTTT; CDR3: CASSQSITEAFF
J: TRBJ2-4; size: .; V: TRBV6-5; D: .; DNA: TGTGCCAGCAGTTACGGAGTAGCCAAAAACATTCAGTACTTC; CDR3: CASSYGVAKNIQYF
J: TRBJ2-5; size: .; V: TRBV14; D: .; DNA: TGTGCCAGCAGCCGTTTACTTGAGACCCAGTACTTC; CDR3: CASSRLLETQYF
J: TRBJ1-2; size: .; V: TRBV30; D: TRBD1; DNA: TGTGCCTGGACCGATCCCGGGGACAGGGGGCAGGATGGCTACACCTTC; CDR3: CAWTDPGDRGQDGYTF
J: TRBJ1-3; size: .; V: TRBV2; D: .; DNA: TGTGCCAGCAGGGGCTTTGGAAACACCATATATTTT; CDR3: CASRGFGNTIYF
J: TRBJ2-5; size: .; V: TRBV5-1; D: TRBD1; DNA: TGCGCCAGCAGCTTTTTGGACAGGGGGCGAGAGACCCAGTACTTC; CDR3: CASSFLDRGRETQYF
J: TRBJ2-7; size: .; V: TRBV7-7; D: TRBD1; DNA: TGTGCTAGCAGCTCCGGGACAGGGAGCTCCTACGAGCAGTACTTC; CDR3: CASSSGTGSSYEQYF
J: TRBJ1-5; size: .; V: TRBV19; D: .; DNA: TGTGCCAGTACCCAGGCGGCTTATAGCAATCAGCCCCAGCATTTT; CDR3: CASTQAAYSNQPQHF